A selection of T cell receptor beta chains follows, all from one sample in a study of shared clonotypes between healthy human individuals. Data came from immunoSEQ multiplex PCR; TCRdb stores just in-frame clones and leaves some out. The sample holds millions of clones, about 95% seen once. The sample consisted of naive CD8+ T cells sorted from blood. All receptors derive from a man in his late teens or twenties in good health. Each CDR3 is given with its conserved first and last residue. The D gene is left open where the match is weak. A row's size may be missing; if present it is once, few, many or a size class.

d_call,j_call,clone_size,v_call,cdr3_nt,cdr3_aa
-,TRBJ2-1,-,TRBV29-1,TGCAGCGTTGAAGAGGAGGACCTTGCCTACAATGAGCAGTTCTTC,CSVEEEDLAYNEQFF
-,TRBJ2-5,-,TRBV5-1,TGCGCCAGCAGCTTGGGGTCTAACCAAGAGACCCAGTACTTC,CASSLGSNQETQYF
-,TRBJ2-7,-,TRBV6-5,TGTGCCAGCAGTTACTCAAGGGGACCTTTAGGATACGAGCAGTACTTC,CASSYSRGPLGYEQYF
-,TRBJ1-5,-,TRBV4-1,TGCGCCAGCAGCCAAATCGAAGGGTATAGCAATCAGCCCCAGCATTTT,CASSQIEGYSNQPQHF
TRBD2,TRBJ2-7,-,TRBV9,TGTGCCAGCAGCGCGAGCGGGAGTGGTAAATACGAGCAGTACTTC,CASSASGSGKYEQYF
TRBD1,TRBJ2-7,-,TRBV7-9,TGTGCCAGCAGCTTAGTTACAGGGGGTTCCGAGCAGTACTTC,CASSLVTGGSEQYF
-,TRBJ2-2,-,TRBV19,TGTGCCAGTAGTATTTTGGGACCAAGTGATACCGGGGAGCTGTTTTTT,CASSILGPSDTGELFF
TRBD1,TRBJ1-5,few,TRBV7-8,TGTGCCAGCAGTTATACAGGGGGTCAGCCCCAGCATTTT,CASSYTGGQPQHF
-,TRBJ1-4,once,TRBV10-3,TGTGCCTCGACAGCAAGCCAAGCAACTAATGAAAAACTGTTTTTT,CASTASQATNEKLFF
-,TRBJ1-5,-,TRBV28,TGTGCCAGCAGTCCCGACCGGGGGAAGCAGCCCCAGCATTTT,CASSPDRGKQPQHF
TRBD2,TRBJ2-3,-,TRBV4-3,TGCGCCAGCAGCCAAGATCGGGTGGGTAGACTAGCGGGAGAATTCGATACGCAGTATTTT,CASSQDRVGRLAGEFDTQYF
-,TRBJ1-5,-,TRBV5-6,TGTGCCAGCAGCCTCGGCAATCAGCCCCAGCATTTT,CASSLGNQPQHF
TRBD1,TRBJ2-7,-,TRBV4-1,TGCGCCAGCAGCCACGCAGGACAGGGAACCTACGAGCAGTACTTC,CASSHAGQGTYEQYF
-,TRBJ2-1,-,TRBV5-8,TGTGCCAGCAGGGCTACGCCAGAGCAGTTCTTC,CASRATPEQFF
-,TRBJ1-3,-,TRBV5-6,TGTGCCAGCATTCCCTCAAAAGCTGGAAACACCATATATTTT,CASIPSKAGNTIYF
TRBD2,TRBJ2-2,-,TRBV5-3,TGTGCCAGAAGCTTGGGAGCGGGAGGTATCAACACCGGGGAGCTGTTTTTT,CARSLGAGGINTGELFF
TRBD2,TRBJ2-5,-,TRBV9,TGTGCCAGCAGCGCCACCTGGACTAGTTTGGAGACCCAGTACTTC,CASSATWTSLETQYF
-,TRBJ1-1,-,TRBV5-6,TGTGCCAGCAGCTTTGGGACGACGGGGGTTGAAGCTTTCTTT,CASSFGTTGVEAFF
TRBD1,TRBJ2-1,-,TRBV7-6,TGTGCCAGCAGCTTAACTGGACAGGGCTCGGCGGAGAAGAATAACAATGAGCAGTTCTTC,CASSLTGQGSAEKNNNEQFF
-,TRBJ1-5,once,TRBV4-1,TGCGCCAGCAGCCAAGCGGTATCCCTGGATCAGCCCCAGCATTTT,CASSQAVSLDQPQHF
-,TRBJ2-4,-,TRBV27,TGTGCCAGCAGTTTATCGGCCAAAAACATTCAGTACTTC,CASSLSAKNIQYF
-,TRBJ1-1,-,TRBV5-1,TGCGCCAGCAGCTTGGAAACGGTGAACACTGAAGCTTTCTTT,CASSLETVNTEAFF
TRBD1,TRBJ2-7,many,TRBV13,TGTGCCAGCAGCCCCCTTGGACAGGCGGACGAGCAGTACTTC,CASSPLGQADEQYF
-,TRBJ2-2,-,TRBV7-9,TGTGCCAGCAGTGGGGCAGGGACGAACACCGGGGAGCTGTTTTTT,CASSGAGTNTGELFF
TRBD2,TRBJ2-1,-,TRBV11-2,TGTGCCAGCAGCTCCGGGATGGGGGGGACTTCCTCCTACAATGAGCAGTTCTTC,CASSSGMGGTSSYNEQFF
TRBD1,TRBJ2-1,-,TRBV19,TGTGCCAGTAGAACAGGGGGCACGAATGAGCAGTTCTTC,CASRTGGTNEQFF
TRBD2,TRBJ2-1,-,TRBV2,TGTGCCAGCAGTGAAGCGGGACTATTCAATGAGCAGTTCTTC,CASSEAGLFNEQFF
TRBD1,TRBJ1-2,-,TRBV4-1,TGCGCCAGCAGCCAAGGGACAGGGTATGGCTACACCTTC,CASSQGTGYGYTF
-,TRBJ1-2,-,TRBV5-6,TGTGCCAGCAGCCAAGGTGGCCCGACAGACTACTATGGCTACACCTTC,CASSQGGPTDYYGYTF
-,TRBJ1-4,-,TRBV4-1,TGCGCCAGCAGCCAAGAGGGGGATCCCTATAATGAAAAACTGTTTTTT,CASSQEGDPYNEKLFF
-,TRBJ2-2,-,TRBV9,TGTGCCAGCAGCGTTTTGGAGGGGGACCCCTTTAACACCGGGGAGCTGTTTTTT,CASSVLEGDPFNTGELFF
-,TRBJ2-5,few,TRBV27,TGTGCCAGCAGTTTAAGCAACGCGGGGACCCAGTACTTC,CASSLSNAGTQYF
TRBD1,TRBJ1-3,-,TRBV27,TGTGCCAGCAGTCCGGGGACAGGCGGAGCACTGAACACCATATATTTT,CASSPGTGGALNTIYF
-,TRBJ2-1,-,TRBV9,TGTGCCAGCAGCGTAGGCGGAGATGGTTACAATGAGCAGTTCTTC,CASSVGGDGYNEQFF
-,TRBJ1-1,once,TRBV19,TGTGCCAGTAGTGTTACAGGGATGTCTGAAGCTTTCTTT,CASSVTGMSEAFF
-,TRBJ2-1,-,TRBV7-2,TGTGCCAGCAGCTTTCCTGGGCTAGGGGAGCAGTTCTTC,CASSFPGLGEQFF
-,TRBJ1-5,once,TRBV7-9,TGTGCCAGCAGCTTTATTGAAGAGCCCCAGCATTTT,CASSFIEEPQHF
-,TRBJ1-6,-,TRBV14,TGTGCCAGCAGCCAAGATAAGTGGCATTCACCCCTCCACTTT,CASSQDKWHSPLHF
TRBD1,TRBJ1-4,once,TRBV6-1,TGTGCCAGCAGTGACGGGACAGGGGAGTATGAAAAACTGTTTTTT,CASSDGTGEYEKLFF
TRBD2,TRBJ2-5,-,TRBV28,TGTGCCAGCAGTTTGGGTAGCGGGGGGTTCCAAGAGACCCAGTACTTC,CASSLGSGGFQETQYF
TRBD1,TRBJ2-2,-,TRBV25-1,TGTGCCAGCAGTGATGGGGGGACAGGGTGGACCGGGGAGCTGTTTTTT,CASSDGGTGWTGELFF
TRBD2,TRBJ2-7,once,TRBV2,TGTGCCAGCAGCTCGGGACTAGCGGGGGAGTACTTC,CASSSGLAGEYF